This T cell receptor (beta chain) was documented in a study of early T cells in non-severe SARS-CoV-2 infection (dated by TCRdb to the early 2020s). Broadly, across the study: TCR sequencing used bulk RNA from unsorted whole blood, so alpha and beta chains could not be paired. What the study reported, not specific to this receptor: VDJdb matching was skewed toward anti-spike CD8 responses and likely underestimated virus-specific expansions by missing private and CD4 specificities.

Set within a cohort of healthcare workers in London, UK, this nested case-control study involved weekly PCR testing of nasopharyngeal swabs along with blood sampling. Healthcare workers were enrolled in the week of the UK lockdown, from 23 to 31 March 2020, and were followed every week for up to roughly 16 weeks. Libraries came from 5' RACE. Sequencer: NextSeq 500. Unique molecular identifiers were attached to individual cDNA molecules in the TCR library protocol so that sequencing error and PCR bias could be corrected. Both TCR alpha and beta chains were sequenced, and tight co-correlation was observed between alpha and beta sequence abundances in each sample. The study's processing was this. Decombinator V4 was used to annotate the V gene, J gene and CDR3 of the TCR sequences. TCRs were defined as expanded if a significant change between any two time points was detected under a Poisson model with p below 0.0001. Abundances of TCRs were expressed as counts per million after normalisation to the total number of TCRs sequenced in each sample. TRAV1-2 paired with TRAJ12, TRAJ20 or TRAJ33 defined MAIT TCRs, while TRAV10 paired with TRAJ18 defined iNKT TCRs. A search of VDJdb, accessed on 1 November 2021, was run for TCRs annotated to CMV, EBV and SARS-CoV-2, with TCRs annotated for multiple antigens excluded. Clones were called with MiXCR by TCRdb after fastp trimmed the public reads at Q25, and only in-frame beta chains were retained. Every CDR3 protein is listed once, alongside the most common genes and DNA of its rows. The V and J calls reflect TCRdb's pipeline rather than the authors' work. A total of about 60,000 distinct CDR3 sequences appear in this sample, 10% to 15% of them only once. 4.5% to 5.5% of the sample goes to the ten largest clones.

With respect to this clonotype: Which antigen it targets is not known. Base qualities were left out, and no much larger clone turns up one base away.

V is cut by 4 bases and J by 2 bases, and the space between the germline ends is 9 bases. The CDR3 covers 14 residues, taking in both the cysteine and the phenylalanine. Solely the CDR3 DNA is kept, with 42 bases framed from the first base. From a lookup of the germline V gene, CDR1 and CDR2 are MNHNS and SASEGT. The sequence joins TRBV6-1 to TRBJ1-5; the D gene is possibly TRBD1, with 6 bases matching. The TCR was taken from an adult who was a healthcare worker with PCR-confirmed SARS-CoV-2 infection or an uninfected control (not recorded which). The sample consisted of whole blood. The CDR3 region has the sequence CASSGGAGNQPQHF. The nucleotide sequence reads as follows: TGTGCCAGCAGTGGGGGGGCCGGCAATCAGCCCCAGCATTTT.